These 14 T cell receptor beta chains originate from one sample sequenced in a study of T cell responses to AZD1222 COVID-19 vaccine. Assay used: immunoSEQ multiplex PCR; TCRdb lists only in-frame clones, some missing. Of approximately 120,000 clones listed, approximately 91% were seen once; the top ten hold 5% to 6%. Sequenced material: peripheral blood, taken 28 days after the second AZD1222 dose. The receptors come from an adult who received the AZD1222 COVID-19 vaccine.

J is TRBJ1-2 and V is TRBV3-1 (or the pseudogene TRBV3-2), with a possible D match to TRBD1 (5 bases). The CDR3 sequence is 13 residues long. V dropped 3 bases and J dropped 4 bases, with 9 bases sitting between them. Germline lookup yields CDR1 LGHDT and CDR2 YNNKEL (reference sequence). The CDR3 loop reads CASSHGGIYGYTF. The CDR3 DNA reads TGTGCCAGCAGCCACGGGGGGATCTATGGCTACACCTTC.

This clone was seen only once. This chain joins TRBV5-1 and TRBJ1-5; tentative D call: TRBD1 (6 bases). V dropped 0 bases and J dropped 7 bases, with 17 bases sitting between them. Per the germline V gene, CDR1 is SGHRS and CDR2 is YFSETQ. This CDR3 is 16 amino acids long. The chain's CDR3 is CASSLEGPQGGQPQHF. CDR3 sequence (DNA): TGCGCCAGCAGCTTGGAAGGACCACAGGGAGGGCAGCCCCAGCATTTT.

The chain has TRBV2 and TRBJ2-1; D ambiguous. Looked up from germline, CDR1 is SNHLY and CDR2 is FYNNEI. The V end lost 1 base, the J end lost 3 bases, and 10 bases lay between the germline ends. CDR3 length: 15 residues. Here the CDR3 DNA reads TGTGCCAGCAGTGAAGGGGTTATGGGCTACAATGAGCAGTTCTTC. Amino acids: CASSEGVMGYNEQFF.

The chain uses TRBV18 and TRBJ1-1, with D maybe TRBD1 (5 bases). V lost 3 bases, J lost 2 bases, and 10 bases lay in between. CDR3 length equals 14 residues. CDR1 and CDR2 (germline): KGHSH, LQKENI. CDR3 DNA: TGTGCCAGCTCACCGCGGGACTATAACACTGAAGCTTTCTTT. Residues: CASSPRDYNTEAFF. Full variable domain (outside the CDR3, taken from reference TRBV18 and TRBJ1-1): NAGVMQNPRHLVRRRGQEARLRCSPMKGHSHVYWYRQLPEEGLKFMVYLQKENIIDESGMPKERFSAEFPKEGPSILRIQQVVRGDSAAYFCASSPRDYNTEAFFGQGTRLTVV.

The chain combines TRBV29-1 with TRBJ2-4; D is possibly TRBD1 (6 bases). The CDR3 has 17 amino acids. The V end lost 7 bases, the J end lost 1 base, and 23 bases lay between the germline ends. CDR1 and CDR2 from the germline V gene are SQVTM and ANQGSEA. CDR3 DNA: TGCAGCGCCGACGACAGGCCATCCGGAGTGGCCAAAAACATTCAGTACTTC. It yields the protein CSADDRPSGVAKNIQYF.

The genes are TRBV18 and TRBJ2-2; D unresolved. This CDR3 region has 12 residues. The V end was cut by 6 bases, the J end by 4 bases, with 6 bases between. Per the germline V gene, CDR1 is KGHSH and CDR2 is LQKENI. The CDR3 loop reads CASSTFTGELFF. The CDR3 nucleotides are TGTGCCAGCTCGACCTTCACCGGGGAGCTGTTTTTT.

The rearrangement uses TRBV10-2 and TRBJ2-1; TRBD1 matches 7 bases. V was pared by 5 bases and J by 4 bases, with 5 bases of the junction left unmatched. The CDR3 covers 14 residues. In germline, CDR1 is WSHSY, CDR2 SAAADI. The DNA for the CDR3 is TGCGCCAGCAGTATAATGGGACAGTACAATGAGCAGTTCTTC. Encoded protein: CASSIMGQYNEQFF.

The chain uses TRBV12-3 or TRBV12-4 and TRBJ1-2; tentative D call: TRBD1 (5 bases). The CDR3 totals 13 residues. V was pared by 5 bases and J by 6 bases, with 13 bases between. The CDR3 loop reads CASSPNTGDGYTF. Written as DNA, the CDR3 is TGTGCCAGCAGTCCCAACACGGGGGATGGCTACACCTTC.

Concerning this clone itself: This specimen includes other DNA sequences encoding the same CDR3. This chain links TRBV5-1 with TRBJ2-6; D uncertain. CDR1 and CDR2 (germline): SGHRS, YFSETQ. V lost 0 bases, J lost 0 bases, and 13 bases lay in between. CDR3 length equals 18 residues. This CDR3 is CASSLVVGPSSGANVLTF. CDR3 in DNA: TGCGCCAGCAGCTTGGTCGTGGGTCCCTCCTCTGGGGCCAACGTCCTGACTTTC.

The chain couples TRBV7-9 to TRBJ2-3, with 10 bases matching TRBD2. This CDR3 region has 14 residues. Germline V lookup: CDR1 SEHNR, CDR2 FQNEAQ (reference sequence). V lost 3 bases to trimming and J lost 3 bases; unmatched junction nucleotides: 0. The CDR3 here is CASSLTSGTDTQYF. The CDR3 DNA is TGTGCCAGCAGCTTGACTAGCGGGACAGATACGCAGTATTTT.

The rearrangement uses TRBV7-8 and TRBJ2-1, with D unresolved. The length of the CDR3 is 12 residues. Trimming pared 5 bases from V and 9 bases from J, leaving 11 bases between. From germline, CDR1 is SGHVS and CDR2 FQNEAQ. The CDR3 coding sequence is TGTGCCAGCAGCCCGTTTAAGGCTGAGCAGTTCTTC. Translating gives CASSPFKAEQFF.

The chain has TRBV18 and TRBJ1-1; TRBD1 is a possible D gene (5 bases). This CDR3 comprises 13 residues. Germline lookup yields CDR1 KGHSH and CDR2 LQKENI. Trimming cost V 6 bases and J 5 bases, with 13 bases left between them. The CDR3 loop is CASSQGEETEAFF. The CDR3 DNA reads TGTGCCAGCTCGCAGGGTGAGGAGACTGAAGCTTTCTTT.

The V gene is TRBV7-9, the J gene TRBJ2-7; a possible D gene is TRBD1 (6 bases). CDR1 SEHNR and CDR2 FQNEAQ come from the germline V gene (reference sequence). The length of the CDR3 is 13 residues. V was cut by 5 bases and J by 5 bases, with 13 bases left in between. The CDR3 region is CASSETGHHEQYF. CDR3 nucleotides: TGTGCCAGCAGCGAGACGGGACACCACGAGCAGTACTTC.

The V and J genes are TRBV3-1 (or the pseudogene TRBV3-2) and TRBJ2-3, with no clear D. Germline V gene data show CDR1 as LGHDT and CDR2 as YNNKEL (reference sequence). The CDR3 is 17 residues long. V was shortened by 4 bases and J by 5 bases, with 22 bases between the two germline ends. CDR3 residues: CASSLPGAASSIDTQYF. CDR3 nucleotide sequence: TGTGCCAGCAGCCTTCCAGGCGCGGCTAGTTCGATAGATACGCAGTATTTT.